The sequence of this T cell receptor (beta chain) was determined in a study of T-cell reconstitution after alpha-beta-depleted transplantation in children. Preparation of the TCRbeta library used unique molecular identifiers. Each CDR3 protein is one row after TCRdb ran MiXCR on the PCR reads. The sample holds fewer than 550,000 distinct CDR3 sequences, about 17% seen once. Material: PBMCs, mostly from graft donor cells, obtained 360 days after TCRalphabeta/CD19-depleted stem cell transplant. This clonotype was obtained from a boy in the first two years of life who had a stem cell transplant for Wiskott-Aldrich syndrome, so the T cells may come from the graft donor.

The chain's CDR3 is CASSQGPGLPYEQYF. CDR3 nucleotides: TGCGCCAGCAGCCAAGGCCCCGGACTCCCCTACGAGCAGTACTTC. The V call is TRBV4-3, the J call TRBJ2-7; D is possibly TRBD2 (5 bases). The CDR3 totals 15 residues. V shed 1 base and J shed 2 bases, with 12 bases lying between them. From germline, CDR1 is LGHNA and CDR2 YSLEER.